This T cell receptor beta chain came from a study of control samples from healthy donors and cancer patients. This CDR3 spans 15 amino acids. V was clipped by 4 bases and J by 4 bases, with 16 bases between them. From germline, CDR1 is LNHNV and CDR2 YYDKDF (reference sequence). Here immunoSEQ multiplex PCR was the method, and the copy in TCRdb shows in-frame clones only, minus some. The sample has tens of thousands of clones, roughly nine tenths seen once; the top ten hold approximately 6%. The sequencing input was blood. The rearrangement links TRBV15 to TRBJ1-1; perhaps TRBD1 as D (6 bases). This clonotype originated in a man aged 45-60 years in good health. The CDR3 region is CATSTGDLESTEAFF. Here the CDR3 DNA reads TGTGCCACCAGCACAGGGGATCTAGAAAGCACTGAAGCTTTCTTT.